This T cell receptor (beta chain) originates from a study of blood T cell repertoires in COVID-19. V was pared by 0 bases and J by 0 bases, with 15 bases between. CDR3 length equals 18 residues. Germline CDR1 is MNHEY and CDR2 is SMNVEV (reference sequence). Source study methods: Estimates of nucleated cell counts were drawn from the amplification of reference gene primers. The data were produced by immunoSEQ multiplex PCR, yet TCRdb's version contains in-frame clones alone and is incomplete. D and trimming come from the DNA, and the V and J calls and clone size come from that table. The sample lists tens of thousands of clones, 70% to 85% occurring once.

The specimen sequenced was peripheral blood. V usage is TRBV27 and J usage is TRBJ1-5, with D perhaps TRBD1 (5 bases). This TCR was recovered from a human donor in a cohort sampled during active COVID-19. CDR3 bases: TGTGCCAGCAGTTTATCATCAACAGGATCCTATAGCAATCAGCCCCAGCATTTT. This translates into CASSLSSTGSYSNQPQHF.